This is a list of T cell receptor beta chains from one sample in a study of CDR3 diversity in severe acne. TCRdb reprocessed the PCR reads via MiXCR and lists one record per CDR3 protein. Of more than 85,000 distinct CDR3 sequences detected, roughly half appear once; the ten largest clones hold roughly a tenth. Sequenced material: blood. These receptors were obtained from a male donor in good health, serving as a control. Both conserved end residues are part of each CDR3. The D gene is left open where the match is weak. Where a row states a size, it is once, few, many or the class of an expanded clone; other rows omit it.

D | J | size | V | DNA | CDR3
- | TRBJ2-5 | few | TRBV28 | TGTGCCAGCAGTCTATGGGGGACCCAGTACTTC | CASSLWGTQYF
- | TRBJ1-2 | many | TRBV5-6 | TGTGCCAGCAGCTTGTTCACCGGGTGGAGTGACTATGGCTACACCTTC | CASSLFTGWSDYGYTF
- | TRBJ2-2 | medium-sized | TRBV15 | TGTGCCACCAGCAGAGGCAGGGAAACCGGGGAGCTGTTTTTT | CATSRGRETGELFF
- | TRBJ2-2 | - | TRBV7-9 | TGTGCCAGCCTTTATTTCGGGGAGCTGTTTTTT | CASLYFGELFF
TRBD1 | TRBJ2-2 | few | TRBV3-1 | TGTGCCAGCAGCCATCGGGACAGGGGAACCGGGGAGCTGTTTTTT | CASSHRDRGTGELFF
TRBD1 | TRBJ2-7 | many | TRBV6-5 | TGTGCCAGCAGTTACTCGCAGAGCGGCGGACAGGGGGGCTACGAGCAGTACTTC | CASSYSQSGGQGGYEQYF
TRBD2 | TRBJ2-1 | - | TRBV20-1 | TGCAGTGCTAGACCAGCGGGACGCTCCTACAATGAGCAGTTCTTC | CSARPAGRSYNEQFF
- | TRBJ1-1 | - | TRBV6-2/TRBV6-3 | TGTGCCAGCAGTCCACCGGGCCCTGAAGCTTTCTTT | CASSPPGPEAFF
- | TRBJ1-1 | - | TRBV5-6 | TGTGCCAGCAGCTTATGGACGGCGGACCTCACTGAAGCTTTCTTT | CASSLWTADLTEAFF
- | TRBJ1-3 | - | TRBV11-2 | TGTGCCAGCAGCCTCCTGGACCGGGAGACTGAAGCTTTT | CASSLLDRETEAF
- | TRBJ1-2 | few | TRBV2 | TGTGCCAGCACCCCTCAGGGGCAGGGTCGGTATGGCTACACCTTC | CASTPQGQGRYGYTF
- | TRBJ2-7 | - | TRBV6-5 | TGTGCCAGCAGTTGGCAGAGCACAGATACGCAGTACTTC | CASSWQSTDTQYF